The present T cell receptor beta chain was sequenced within a study of blood T cells in healthy people across ages. Of note for this clonotype: A read error may explain this, as a much larger clone is one base away.

A second PCR of about 6 to 11 cycles used a sample-barcoded 5' primer and a J-beta primer mix. Each of the cDNA molecules was tagged by a template-switch adaptor with 12 random nucleotides. One entry per CDR3 protein, called by TCRdb with MiXCR from the 5' RACE reads. The profile shows some 1.5 million distinct CDR3 sequences, 25% to 30% of them singletons. The TCR originated in a woman under 40 in good health. Sequenced: blood.

The CDR3 DNA reads TGCAGCGTGGAGGCTAGCGGTAGGTGGACTGTGAATGAGCAGTACTTC. Translating it yields CSVEASGRWTVNEQYF. V and J are TRBV29-1 and TRBJ2-4, with 7 positions matching TRBD2. Trimming removed 6 bases from V and 13 bases from J; junction bases left unmatched: 24. This CDR3 is built from 16 residues. The germline gives CDR1 SQVTM, CDR2 ANQGSEA.